Listed here are 16 T cell receptor beta chains from one sample, sequenced in a study of blood T cell repertoires in COVID-19. Repertoires were generated with immunoSEQ multiplex PCR, while TCRdb's copy carries only in-frame clones and drops some. This table holds about 200,000 clones, roughly 90% found once. What was sequenced was peripheral blood. These TCRs come from a woman in her 70s with acute or convalescent COVID-19.

The V and J genes are TRBV7-8 and TRBJ2-3, with 7 bases identical to TRBD1. CDR1 is SGHVS and CDR2 is FQNEAQ in the germline V gene. V lost 5 bases, J lost 2 bases, and 7 bases stayed unmatched. CDR3 length equals 15 residues. The CDR3 protein is CASSLQGVDTDTQYF. CDR3 DNA: TGTGCCAGCAGCCTCCAGGGGGTTGACACAGATACGCAGTATTTT. The variable domain in full, completed from reference TRBV7-8 and TRBJ2-3, reads GAGVSQSPRYKVAKRGQDVALRCDPISGHVSLFWYQQALGQGPEFLTYFQNEAQLDKSGLPSDRFFAERPEGSVSTLKIQRTQQEDSAVYLCASSLQGVDTDTQYFGPGTRLTVL.

The rearrangement links TRBV5-8 to TRBJ2-5; tentative D call: TRBD1 (6 bases). The CDR3 contains 11 residues. V shed 1 base and J shed 12 bases, with 10 bases lying between them. CDR1 and CDR2 (germline): SGHTS, YDEGEE. CDR3 DNA sequence: TGTGCCAGCAGCTTGCAGGGGATCAAGTACTTC. It codes for CASSLQGIKYF.

The CDR3 DNA follows: TGTGCCAGCAGCTTACCAGGGGAAAACATTCAGTACTTC. Its protein product is CASSLPGENIQYF. The chain combines TRBV7-8 with TRBJ2-4; the D gene is possibly TRBD1 (6 bases). Looked up from germline, CDR1 is SGHVS and CDR2 is FQNEAQ. CDR3 length: 13 amino acids. Deletions cut 2 bases from V and 5 bases from J, with 7 bases between.

The chain employs TRBV10-3 and TRBJ1-1; 7 positions agree with TRBD1. The CDR3 is 14 amino acids. Germline V gives CDR1 ENHRY, CDR2 SYGVKD. V dropped 0 bases and J dropped 8; count of bases not matched to a gene: 6. Here the CDR3 DNA reads TGTGCCATCAGTGAGTCCCGGGAGGGGGCGGAAGCTTTCTTT. Translating it yields CAISESREGAEAFF.

The chain employs TRBV9 and TRBJ2-3, with 10 bases lining up with TRBD2. CDR3 length equals 17 residues. V gave up 4 bases and J gave up 0 bases; unmatched junction bases: 8. Germline V gene sequence: CDR1 SGDLS, CDR2 YYNGEE. This CDR3 reads CASSLLGTSVSTDTQYF. The CDR3 nucleotides are TGTGCCAGCAGCCTCCTTGGGACTAGCGTAAGCACAGATACGCAGTATTTT.

The chain has TRBV5-1 and TRBJ1-1; D gene uncertain. Trimming pared 2 bases from V and 4 bases from J, leaving 9 bases between. The CDR3 has 13 residues. Germline CDR1 and CDR2: SGHRS and YFSETQ. The CDR3 nucleotides are TGCGCCAGCAGCTTTCTATCGGGCACTGAAGCTTTCTTT. Translated, it gives CASSFLSGTEAFF.

V is TRBV7-9 and J is TRBJ1-3; 9 nucleotides agree with TRBD1. Germline V gives CDR1 SEHNR, CDR2 FQNEAQ (reference sequence). V lost 3 bases, J lost 0 bases, and 9 bases stayed unmatched. This CDR3 region has 18 residues. CDR3 loop: CASSFGTGILSSGNTIYF. In nucleotides, the CDR3 is TGTGCCAGCAGCTTTGGGACAGGGATCCTGAGCTCTGGAAACACCATATATTTT.

V is TRBV24-1 and J is TRBJ2-2, with D maybe TRBD2 (5 bases). This CDR3 is built from 15 residues. V was shortened by 0 bases and J by 5 bases, with 9 bases between the two germline ends. Germline lookup yields CDR1 KGHDR and CDR2 SFDVKD. CDR3 sequence: CATSDLDGITGELFF. In DNA, the CDR3 is TGTGCCACCAGTGATTTGGACGGGATAACCGGGGAGCTGTTTTTT.

The J gene is TRBJ1-2, the V gene TRBV13; 7 bases agree with TRBD1. The CDR3 totals 14 residues. The V gene's germline CDR1 is PRHDT and CDR2 FYEKMQ (reference sequence). V lost 3 bases, J lost 4 bases, and 5 bases stayed unmatched. CDR3 DNA sequence: TGTGCCAGCAGCTTCGAAGGGGGCAGCTATGGCTACACCTTC. The encoded protein is CASSFEGGSYGYTF.

The genes are TRBV28 and TRBJ2-1; 8 bases fit TRBD1. J was trimmed by 6 bases and V by 7 bases; bases with no gene match: 14. The CDR3 sequence is 16 residues long. Germline V gene data show CDR1 as MDHEN and CDR2 as SYDVKM. The CDR3 coding sequence is TGTGCCAGCAAACTACCCGGACAGGGCACTCTCAATGAGCAGTTCTTC. Residues: CASKLPGQGTLNEQFF.

The chain carries TRBV10-1 and TRBJ2-1; 9 bases map to TRBD2. This CDR3 comprises 14 residues. Germline V CDR1 and CDR2: WNHNN, SYGVQD (reference sequence). V shed 2 bases, J shed 8 bases, and the junction held 4 bases outside the gene matches. The CDR3 region is CASSETSGLYEQFF. The CDR3 DNA reads TGCGCCAGCAGTGAGACTAGCGGGCTCTATGAGCAGTTCTTC.

V and J are TRBV5-1 and TRBJ1-2; 11 bases map to TRBD1. This CDR3 spans 14 amino acids. Germline V gene data show CDR1 as SGHRS and CDR2 as YFSETQ. V shed 4 bases, J shed 6 bases, and the junction held 5 bases outside the gene matches. This CDR3 is CASSGRTGGNGYTF. The CDR3 DNA follows: TGCGCCAGCAGCGGGCGGACAGGGGGCAATGGCTACACCTTC.

This clone was seen a few times. V gene TRBV7-9 combines with J gene TRBJ1-4, with D maybe TRBD1 (5 bases). Trimming took 3 bases from V and 4 from J, leaving 9 bases between them. The CDR3 loop spans 14 amino acids. Germline CDR1 SEHNR, CDR2 FQNEAQ (reference sequence). The CDR3 coding sequence is TGTGCCAGCAGCTTGGGGCAGAATAATGAAAAACTGTTTTTT. Encoded protein: CASSLGQNNEKLFF.

This chain connects TRBV6-5 to TRBJ1-3, with D unresolved. This CDR3 comprises 15 residues. Per the germline V gene, CDR1 is MNHEY and CDR2 is SVGAGI. V was pared by 3 bases and J by 0 bases, with 9 bases between. CDR3: CASSYQASSGNTIYF. The CDR3 coding sequence is TGTGCCAGCAGTTATCAGGCCAGCTCTGGAAACACCATATATTTT.

This rearrangement joins TRBV11-2 to TRBJ2-7, with 9 bases fitting TRBD1. V shed 3 bases, J shed 5 bases, and the junction held 8 bases outside the gene matches. CDR3 length: 15 residues. CDR1 and CDR2 (germline): SGHAT, FQNNGV. CDR3 amino acids: CASSFLRDRANEQYF. The CDR3 DNA sequence: TGTGCCAGCAGCTTCCTACGGGACAGGGCAAACGAGCAGTACTTC.

V usage is TRBV5-1 and J usage is TRBJ1-1, with D possibly being TRBD1 (5 bases). The CDR3 has 16 residues. Trimming cost V 1 base and J 6 bases, with 19 bases left between them. Germline V CDR1 and CDR2: SGHRS, YFSETQ. This chain's CDR3 is CASSLSRANPNAEAFF. The CDR3 DNA sequence: TGCGCCAGCAGCTTGAGCAGGGCAAATCCAAACGCTGAAGCTTTCTTT.